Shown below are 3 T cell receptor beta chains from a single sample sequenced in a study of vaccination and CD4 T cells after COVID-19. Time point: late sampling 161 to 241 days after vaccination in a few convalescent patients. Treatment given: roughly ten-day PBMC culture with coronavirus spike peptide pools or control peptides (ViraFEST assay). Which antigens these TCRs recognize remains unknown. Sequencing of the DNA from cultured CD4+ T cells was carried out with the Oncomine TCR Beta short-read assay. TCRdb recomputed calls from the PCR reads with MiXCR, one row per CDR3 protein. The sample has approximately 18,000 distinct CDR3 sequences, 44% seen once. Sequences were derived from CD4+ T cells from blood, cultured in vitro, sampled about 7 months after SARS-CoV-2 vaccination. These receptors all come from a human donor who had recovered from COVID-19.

CDR3 DNA sequence: TGCGCCAGCAGCCAACAGCAAGGTTCACCCCTCCACTTT. Residues: CASSQQQGSPLHF. This chain joins TRBV4-1 and TRBJ1-6; D unclear. Trimming removed 2 bases from V and 9 bases from J, with 8 bases in between. The CDR3 extends over 13 amino acids. Germline V gives CDR1 MGHRA, CDR2 YSYEKL.

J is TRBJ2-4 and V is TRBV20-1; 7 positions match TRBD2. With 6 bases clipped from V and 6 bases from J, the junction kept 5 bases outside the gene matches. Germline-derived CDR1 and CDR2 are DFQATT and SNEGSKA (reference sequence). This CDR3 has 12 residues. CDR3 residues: CSAGREPNIQYF. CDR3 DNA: TGCAGTGCGGGGAGGGAACCAAACATTCAGTACTTC.

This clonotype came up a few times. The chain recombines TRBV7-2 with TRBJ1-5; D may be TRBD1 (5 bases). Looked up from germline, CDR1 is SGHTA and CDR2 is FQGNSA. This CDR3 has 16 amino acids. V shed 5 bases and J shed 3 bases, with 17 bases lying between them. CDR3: CASSPDGGVPNQPQHF. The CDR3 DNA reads TGTGCCAGCAGCCCCGACGGGGGGGTTCCCAATCAGCCCCAGCATTTT.